One sample yielded the 14 T cell receptor beta chains listed below, sequenced in a study of T cell changes during pregnancy in multiple sclerosis. Data came from immunoSEQ multiplex PCR; TCRdb stores just in-frame clones and leaves some out. This table holds under 50,000 clones, roughly 92% found once. The sample in question was CD4+ T cells from peripheral blood mononuclear cells, obtained in the second trimester of pregnancy. The receptors derive from a female donor in good health, enrolled as a control in a pregnancy study.

The chain carries TRBV4-1 and TRBJ2-1, with 8 bases aligning to TRBD2. Unmatched junction bases numbered 9, after V lost 3 bases and J lost 2 bases. From germline, CDR1 is MGHRA and CDR2 YSYEKL. The CDR3 spans 17 residues. The CDR3 loop reads CASSHPRSGLAYNEQFF. The CDR3 DNA reads as TGCGCCAGCAGCCACCCGAGATCGGGACTAGCCTACAATGAGCAGTTCTTC.

The genes are TRBV7-2 and TRBJ1-6; 7 nucleotides match TRBD1. The V segment lost 5 bases and the J segment 7 bases; nucleotides outside the gene matches: 8. From germline, CDR1 is SGHTA and CDR2 FQGNSA. The CDR3 totals 15 residues. CDR3: CASSPERDRNSPLHF. CDR3 DNA: TGTGCCAGCAGCCCGGAACGGGACAGAAATTCACCCCTCCACTTT.

The V call is TRBV25-1, the J call TRBJ2-6; 7 bases align to TRBD1. Germline V gene sequence: CDR1 MGHDK, CDR2 SYGVNS. V lost 4 bases to trimming and J lost 2 bases; unmatched junction nucleotides: 11. CDR3 length equals 18 residues. The chain's CDR3 is CASSVGQISLPGANVLTF. As DNA, the CDR3 is TGTGCCAGCAGTGTGGGACAGATTTCTTTACCTGGGGCCAACGTCCTGACTTTC. Using reference TRBV25-1 and TRBJ2-6 for the parts outside the CDR3, the full variable domain is EADIYQTPRYLVIGTGKKITLECSQTMGHDKMYWYQQDPGMELHLIHYSYGVNSTEKGDLSSESTVSRIRTEHFPLTLESARPSHTSQYLCASSVGQISLPGANVLTFGAGSRLTVL.

The chain has TRBV19 and TRBJ2-2; 7 bases map to TRBD1. V shed 10 bases, J shed 0 bases, and the junction held 8 bases outside the gene matches. The CDR3 extends over 15 amino acids. Per germline, CDR1 LNHDA and CDR2 SQIVND (reference sequence). The CDR3 here is CATRFGQANTGELFF. The CDR3 DNA reads TGTGCCACCAGATTCGGACAGGCGAACACCGGGGAGCTGTTTTTT. Full variable domain (rest looked up from reference TRBV19 and TRBJ2-2): DGGITQSPKYLFRKEGQNVTLSCEQNLNHDAMYWYRQDPGQGLRLIYYSQIVNDFQKGDIAEGYSVSREKKESFPLTVTSAQKNPTAFYLCATRFGQANTGELFFGEGSRLTVL.

The CDR3 spells CASSVAAGTDTQYF. As DNA, the CDR3 is TGTGCCAGCAGCGTAGCGGCGGGCACAGATACGCAGTATTTT. The chain employs TRBV9 and TRBJ2-3; D gene ambiguous. The V end lost 0 bases, the J end lost 1 base, and 6 bases lay between the germline ends. Germline CDR1 is SGDLS and CDR2 is YYNGEE. The CDR3 runs to 14 residues.

V gene TRBV7-2 combines with J gene TRBJ2-5, with TRBD1 identical over 8 bases. The CDR3 has 15 amino acids. V shed 5 bases, J shed 5 bases, and the junction held 10 bases outside the gene matches. Germline V CDR1 and CDR2: SGHTA, FQGNSA. The CDR3 reads CASSLYAGGGETQYF. CDR3 DNA: TGTGCCAGCAGCCTGTACGCAGGGGGCGGTGAGACCCAGTACTTC. The entire variable domain, with the rest obtained from reference TRBV7-2 and TRBJ2-5, is as follows: GAGVSQSPSNKVTEKGKDVELRCDPISGHTALYWYRQSLGQGLEFLIYFQGNSAPDKSGLPSDRFSAERTGGSVSTLTIQRTQQEDSAVYLCASSLYAGGGETQYFGPGTRLLVL.

This chain connects TRBV6-1 to TRBJ1-1; no firm D call. V was shortened by 1 base and J by 0 bases, with 9 bases between the two germline ends. This CDR3 spans 15 amino acids. The germline V gene encodes CDR1 MNHNS and CDR2 SASEGT. CDR3 loop: CASSEDGNMNTEAFF. Here the CDR3 DNA reads TGTGCCAGCAGTGAAGACGGGAATATGAACACTGAAGCTTTCTTT.

This rearrangement joins TRBV29-1 to TRBJ2-7; 13 bases agree with TRBD2. The trim removed 4 bases at V and 4 bases at J, leaving 4 bases unmatched. This CDR3 contains 14 residues. Germline values: CDR1 SQVTM, CDR2 ANQGSEA. The CDR3 protein is CSVARTSGGYEQYF. CDR3 nucleotide sequence: TGCAGCGTTGCTAGGACTAGCGGGGGATACGAGCAGTACTTC.

This sequence joins TRBV2 and TRBJ2-5; 13 bases are a match to TRBD2. V trimming: 11 bases; J trimming: 7 bases; junction bases outside the gene matches: 7. This CDR3 spans 13 amino acids. Germline V CDR1 and CDR2: SNHLY, FYNNEI. DNA for the CDR3: TGTGCCTGCCGGAGGACTAGCGGGGGGACCCAGTACTTC. The encoded protein is CACRRTSGGTQYF.

The chain links TRBV14 to TRBJ2-2, with TRBD2 matching over 9 bases. The CDR3 runs to 15 residues. The germline CDR1 and CDR2 sequences are SGHDN and FVKESK. V shed 4 bases and J 4 bases; nucleotides not matched to a gene: 4. CDR3 protein: CASSPGLASTGELFF. The CDR3 coding sequence is TGTGCCAGCAGCCCCGGACTAGCGAGCACCGGGGAGCTGTTTTTT.

The chain combines TRBV4-1 with TRBJ1-1, with 7 nucleotides matching TRBD1. Germline V CDR1 and CDR2: MGHRA, YSYEKL. CDR3 length equals 16 residues. The trim removed 2 bases at V and 5 bases at J, leaving 11 bases unmatched. The CDR3 region has the DNA TGCGCCAGCAGCCAAAACCCCCGCGACAGGGCAACTGAAGCTTTCTTT. Its protein is CASSQNPRDRATEAFF.

The gene calls are TRBV11-3 and TRBJ1-1, with D unresolved. The V gene lost 5 bases and the J gene lost 0 bases, with 13 bases spanning the gap. Germline V CDR1 and CDR2: SGHNT, YENEEA. The CDR3 has 15 residues. CDR3 sequence: CASSPPGMLNTEAFF. CDR3 nucleotide sequence: TGTGCCAGCAGCCCCCCGGGGATGCTGAACACTGAAGCTTTCTTT.

V usage is TRBV7-9 and J usage is TRBJ2-7; 10 nucleotides line up with TRBD1. The V gene end was trimmed by 5 bases and the J gene end by 6 bases; junction bases not matched to a gene: 7. The CDR3 loop spans 14 amino acids. The V gene's germline CDR1 is SEHNR and CDR2 FQNEAQ (reference sequence). The CDR3 reads CASSPGQGFAEQYF. CDR3 coding DNA: TGTGCCAGCAGCCCGGGACAGGGGTTCGCCGAGCAGTACTTC.

The J gene is TRBJ1-1, the V gene TRBV5-1; perhaps TRBD1 as D (6 bases). Germline values: CDR1 SGHRS, CDR2 YFSETQ. Trimming took 3 bases from V and 8 from J, leaving 17 bases between them. The CDR3 sequence is 14 residues long. As DNA, the CDR3 is TGCGCCAGCAGCTGGGCAGGGGAGGGCTCCGAAGCTTTCTTT. Residues: CASSWAGEGSEAFF.